A selection of T cell receptor beta chains follows, all from one sample in a study of blood T cell repertoires in COVID-19. The protocol was immunoSEQ multiplex PCR, while the TCRdb copy is restricted to in-frame clones and leaves out a portion. The sample includes a few hundred thousand clones, more than 70% of them seen just once. Source material: peripheral blood. Receptors originate from a woman aged 18-29 years with acute or convalescent COVID-19. CDR3s include the opening cysteine and the closing phenylalanine or tryptophan. A D gene is named only where the DNA matches it firmly. The size field is filled for only some rows; it gives once, few, many or a size class.

.,TRBV6-5,.,13,TRBJ2-7,TGTGCCAGCAGTCTCGCGAGACTGGGCGAGCAGTACTTC,CASSLARLGEQYF
.,TRBV20-1,.,12,TRBJ1-1,TGCAGTGCTAGTCAGGGTTTGACTGAAGCTTTCTTT,CSASQGLTEAFF
once,TRBV6-5,TRBD1,16,TRBJ2-7,TGTGCCAGCAGTTCGCCGGGACAGGGCCTCTCCTACGAGCAGTACTTC,CASSSPGQGLSYEQYF
.,TRBV7-2,.,14,TRBJ2-1,TGTGCCAGCAGCTTTGGGACTGGGGGTAATGAGCAGTTCTTC,CASSFGTGGNEQFF
.,TRBV4-3,.,15,TRBJ2-6,TGCGCCAGCAGCTCCCAGGTCACTGGGGCCAACGTCCTGACTTTC,CASSSQVTGANVLTF
.,TRBV19,.,14,TRBJ2-7,TGTGCCAGTAGTCAGAAAGGGGCATGGTACGAGCAGTACTTC,CASSQKGAWYEQYF
.,TRBV9,.,16,TRBJ1-1,TGTGCCAGCAGCCGAGGACAGAATCTCATGAACACTGAAGCTTTCTTT,CASSRGQNLMNTEAFF
once,TRBV18,TRBD2,16,TRBJ2-1,TGTGCCAGCTCATTCCGGACTAGCGGCTCCTACAATGAGCAGTTCTTC,CASSFRTSGSYNEQFF
.,TRBV2,TRBD2,16,TRBJ2-4,TGTGCCCGCAGGGGACTAGGGGGGGCGGCCAAAAACATTCAGTACTTC,CARRGLGGAAKNIQYF
.,TRBV30,.,14,TRBJ1-5,TGTGCCTGGAGTACCGACAGAGGGGGTCAGCCCCAGCATTTT,CAWSTDRGGQPQHF
.,TRBV7-6,.,15,TRBJ2-5,TGTGCCAGCAGCCCCAGCCCGCTCCCGGGGGAGACCCAGTACTTC,CASSPSPLPGETQYF
.,TRBV2,TRBD1,15,TRBJ2-2,TGTGCCAGCAGCGGGGACAGGCTAAACACCGGGGAGCTGTTTTTT,CASSGDRLNTGELFF
.,TRBV27,TRBD1,16,TRBJ1-4,TGTGCCAGCAGAGGACAGGCCCTAGCAACTAATGAAAAACTGTTTTTT,CASRGQALATNEKLFF
few,TRBV30,.,13,TRBJ2-1,TGTGCCTGGAGCCCGGGATCCTACAATGAGCAGTTCTTC,CAWSPGSYNEQFF
once,TRBV7-8,.,15,TRBJ1-5,TGTGCCAGCAGCTTAGGCAGGGTGATCGGTCAGCCCCAGCATTTT,CASSLGRVIGQPQHF
.,TRBV12-3/TRBV12-4,.,12,TRBJ1-4,TGTGCCAGCAAGGACAATCAAGAAAAACTGTTTTTT,CASKDNQEKLFF
.,TRBV6-2/TRBV6-3,.,14,TRBJ2-7,TGTGCCAGCAGTTCCTGGACACGTTCCTACGAGCAGTACTTC,CASSSWTRSYEQYF
.,TRBV7-6,TRBD2,16,TRBJ2-3,TGTGCCAGCAGCCGGAGACTAGCGGGAGATTTGGATACGCAGTATTTT,CASSRRLAGDLDTQYF
.,TRBV6-2/TRBV6-3,.,13,TRBJ1-4,TGTGCCAGCAGTTACGACATTGGCGAAAAACTGTTTTTT,CASSYDIGEKLFF
.,TRBV7-6,TRBD2,16,TRBJ2-1,TGTGCCAGCAGCATAGGACTAGCGGGGTCCTACAATGAGCAGTTCTTC,CASSIGLAGSYNEQFF
once,TRBV2,.,14,TRBJ2-3,TGTGCCAGCACTAACAAGGGGATCACAGATACGCAGTATTTT,CASTNKGITDTQYF
.,TRBV5-8,TRBD1,16,TRBJ2-5,TGTGCCAGCAGCTTGGCAGGGACAGGGATGGGGGAGACCCAGTACTTC,CASSLAGTGMGETQYF
.,TRBV27,.,12,TRBJ1-5,TGTGCCAGCAGCCAGTCCAATCAGCCCCAGCATTTT,CASSQSNQPQHF
.,TRBV5-6,.,14,TRBJ1-6,TGTGCCAGCAGCTTGGAACCTACCAATACACCCCTCCACTTT,CASSLEPTNTPLHF
.,TRBV10-2,.,12,TRBJ1-1,TGCGCCAGCCGGGAAGGAAACACTGAAGCTTTCTTT,CASREGNTEAFF
.,TRBV10-3,TRBD1,14,TRBJ1-1,TGTGCCATAGGGGACAGGGGGCTTCAGACTGAAGCTTTCTTT,CAIGDRGLQTEAFF
.,TRBV9,TRBD2,17,TRBJ2-5,TGTGCCAGCAGCCAGGGACTAGCGGGAGTGATGCAAGAGACCCAGTACTTC,CASSQGLAGVMQETQYF
.,TRBV7-2,.,14,TRBJ1-1,TGTGCCAGCAGCTTAGATAGGAGTAACACTGAAGCTTTCTTT,CASSLDRSNTEAFF
.,TRBV7-2,TRBD2,15,TRBJ2-2,TGTGCCAGTAAAGGGACTAGCGGGAGTAGGGGGGAGCTGTTTTTT,CASKGTSGSRGELFF
.,TRBV28,.,14,TRBJ1-1,TGTGCCAGCAGTTCTAGGAACCGAGGCACTGAAGCTTTCTTT,CASSSRNRGTEAFF
.,TRBV13,TRBD2,18,TRBJ2-7,TGTGCCAGCAAGAGGCTAGCGGGAGGGCCAGGGACGCCCTACGAGCAGTACTTC,CASKRLAGGPGTPYEQYF
.,TRBV28,TRBD1,15,TRBJ2-1,TGTGCCAGCGTTCCCGGGACAGGGGCGTACAATGAGCAGTTCTTC,CASVPGTGAYNEQFF
many,TRBV6-2/TRBV6-3,TRBD1,12,TRBJ1-2,TGTGCCAGCAGTTTGACAGGGGATGGCTACACCTTC,CASSLTGDGYTF
.,TRBV5-4,.,14,TRBJ1-2,TGTGCCAGCAGGTCAGGGCAGGTGGACTATGGCTACACCTTC,CASRSGQVDYGYTF
.,TRBV11-1,TRBD2,16,TRBJ2-1,TGTGCCAGCAGCTCGGGGGGGACTAGCGGGGACAATGAGCAGTTCTTC,CASSSGGTSGDNEQFF
.,TRBV16,TRBD1,15,TRBJ1-1,TGTGCCAGCAGCCAAGGGCACCAGGGGGCGCCTGAAGCTTTCTTT,CASSQGHQGAPEAFF
.,TRBV9,TRBD1,16,TRBJ2-2,TGTGCCAGCAGGGACGGGACAGGGGCGAACACCGGGGAGCTGTTTTTT,CASRDGTGANTGELFF
.,TRBV19,.,14,TRBJ2-7,TGTGCCAGTAGTACCCCGGAGTTGCCCTACGAGCAGTACTTC,CASSTPELPYEQYF
.,TRBV30,TRBD2,14,TRBJ2-5,TGTGCCTGGAGGCCCGGGACTAGCGTTGAGACCCAGTACTTC,CAWRPGTSVETQYF
.,TRBV5-6,TRBD1,15,TRBJ1-5,TGTGCCAGCAGCTTGTTCGAGGGGGCGTCTCAGCCCCAGCATTTT,CASSLFEGASQPQHF
.,TRBV11-2,.,15,TRBJ2-1,TGTGCCAGCAGCTTGAGAGGGAGTCCCCTCAATGAGCAGTTCTTC,CASSLRGSPLNEQFF